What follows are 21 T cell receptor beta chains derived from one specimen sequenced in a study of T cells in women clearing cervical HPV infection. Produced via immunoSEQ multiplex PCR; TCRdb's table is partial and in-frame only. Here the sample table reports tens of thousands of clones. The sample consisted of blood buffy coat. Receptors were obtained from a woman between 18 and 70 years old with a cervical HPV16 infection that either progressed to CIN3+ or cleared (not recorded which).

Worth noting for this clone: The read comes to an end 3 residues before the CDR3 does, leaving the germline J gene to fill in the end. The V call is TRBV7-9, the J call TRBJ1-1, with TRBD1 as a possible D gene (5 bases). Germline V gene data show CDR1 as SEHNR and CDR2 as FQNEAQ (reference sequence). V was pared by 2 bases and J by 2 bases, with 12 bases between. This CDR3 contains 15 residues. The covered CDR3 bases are TGTGCCAGCAGCTTAAGGGGTCCGTCTAACACTGAA. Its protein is CASSLRGPSNTE. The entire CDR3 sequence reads CASSLRGPSNTEAFF.

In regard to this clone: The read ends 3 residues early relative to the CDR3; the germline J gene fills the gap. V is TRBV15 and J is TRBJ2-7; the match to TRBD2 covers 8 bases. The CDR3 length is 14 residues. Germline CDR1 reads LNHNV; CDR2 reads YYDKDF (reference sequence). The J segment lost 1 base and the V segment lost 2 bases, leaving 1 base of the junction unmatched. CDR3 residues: CATSRLAGSYEQYF. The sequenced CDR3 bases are TGTGCCACCAGCAGACTAGCGGGTTCCTACGAG.

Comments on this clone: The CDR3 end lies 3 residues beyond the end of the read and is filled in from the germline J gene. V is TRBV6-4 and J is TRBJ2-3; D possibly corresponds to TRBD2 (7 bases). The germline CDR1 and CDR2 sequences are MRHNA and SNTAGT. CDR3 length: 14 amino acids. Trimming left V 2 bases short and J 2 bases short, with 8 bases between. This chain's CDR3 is CASSDGGATDTQYF. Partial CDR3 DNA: TGTGCCAGCAGTGACGGGGGGGCCACAGATACG.

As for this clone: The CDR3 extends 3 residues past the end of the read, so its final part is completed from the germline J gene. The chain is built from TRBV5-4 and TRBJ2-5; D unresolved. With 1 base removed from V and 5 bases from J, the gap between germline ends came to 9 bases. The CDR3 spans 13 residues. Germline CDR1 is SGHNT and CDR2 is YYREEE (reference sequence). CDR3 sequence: CASSLKQTETQYF. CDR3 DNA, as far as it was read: TGTGCCAGCAGCTTGAAACAGACGGAGACC.

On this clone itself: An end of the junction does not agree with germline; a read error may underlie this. The CDR3 sequence is CTSSIVRTGGDEKLFF. The covered CDR3 bases are TGTACCAGTAGTATAGTCCGTACAGGGGGGGATGAAAAA. This sequence joins TRBV19 and TRBJ1-4; 8 bases match TRBD1. The read is 3 residues too short to cover the CDR3 end, so that end is filled in from the germline J gene. This CDR3 is built from 16 residues. From germline, CDR1 is LNHDA and CDR2 SQIVND (reference sequence).

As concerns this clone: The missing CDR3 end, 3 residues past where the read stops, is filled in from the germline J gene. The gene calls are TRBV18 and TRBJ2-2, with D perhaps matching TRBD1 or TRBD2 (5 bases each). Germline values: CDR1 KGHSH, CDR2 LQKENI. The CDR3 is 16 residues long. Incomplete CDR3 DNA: TGTGCCAGCTCGTCAGGGAGAAGGTCCTATAATTCACCG. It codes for CASSSGRRSYNSP. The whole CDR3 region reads CASSSGRRSYNSPLFF.

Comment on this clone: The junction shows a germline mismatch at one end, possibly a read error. CDR3 DNA (partial): TGCGCCAGCAGCCAAGATAACGGGGGGCGGGAAGAGACC. Amino acid sequence: CASSQDNGGREET. The whole CDR3 protein reads CASSQDNGGREETQYF. The chain employs TRBV4-2 and TRBJ2-5, with D perhaps matching TRBD2 (7 bases). The CDR3 goes on 3 residues after the read ends, and that part is filled in from the germline J gene. CDR1 is LGHNA, CDR2 YNFKEQ, per germline. The CDR3 has 16 amino acids.

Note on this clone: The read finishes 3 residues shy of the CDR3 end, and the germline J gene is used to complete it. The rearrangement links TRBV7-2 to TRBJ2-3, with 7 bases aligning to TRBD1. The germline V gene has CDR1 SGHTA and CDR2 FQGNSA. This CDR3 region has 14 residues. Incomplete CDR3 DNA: TGTGCCAGCAGCCGGGGACAGCTCAATCAGCCG. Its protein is CASSRGQLNQP. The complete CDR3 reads CASSRGQLNQPQYF.

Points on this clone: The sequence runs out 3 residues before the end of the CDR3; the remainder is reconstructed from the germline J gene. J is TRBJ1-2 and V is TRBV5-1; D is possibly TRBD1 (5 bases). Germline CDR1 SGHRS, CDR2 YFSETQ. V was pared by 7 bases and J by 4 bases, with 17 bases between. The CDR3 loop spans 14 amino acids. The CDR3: CASRSQGGSYGYTF. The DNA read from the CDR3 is TGCGCCAGCCGAAGTCAGGGCGGAAGCTATGGC. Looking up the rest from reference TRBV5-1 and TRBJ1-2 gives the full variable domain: KAGVTQTPRYLIKTRGQQVTLSCSPISGHRSVSWYQQTPGQGLQFLFEYFSETQRNKGNFPGRFSGRQFSNSRSEMNVSTLELGDSALYLCASRSQGGSYGYTFGSGTRLTVV.

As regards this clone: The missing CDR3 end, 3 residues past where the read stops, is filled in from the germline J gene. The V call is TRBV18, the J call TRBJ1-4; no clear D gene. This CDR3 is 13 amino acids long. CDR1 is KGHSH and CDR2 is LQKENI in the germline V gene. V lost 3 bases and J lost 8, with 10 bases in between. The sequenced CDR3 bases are TGTGCCAGCTCACCCCGGGGAGGGGAAAAA. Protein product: CASSPRGGEK. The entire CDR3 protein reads CASSPRGGEKLFF. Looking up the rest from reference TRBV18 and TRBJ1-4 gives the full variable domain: NAGVMQNPRHLVRRRGQEARLRCSPMKGHSHVYWYRQLPEEGLKFMVYLQKENIIDESGMPKERFSAEFPKEGPSILRIQQVVRGDSAAYFCASSPRGGEKLFFGSGTQLSVL.

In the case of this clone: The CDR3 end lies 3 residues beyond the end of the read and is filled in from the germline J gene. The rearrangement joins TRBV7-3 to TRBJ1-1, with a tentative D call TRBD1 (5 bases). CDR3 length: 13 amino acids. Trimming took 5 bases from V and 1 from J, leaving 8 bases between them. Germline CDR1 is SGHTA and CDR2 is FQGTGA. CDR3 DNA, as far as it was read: TGTGCCAGCAGCAGGGGTCAGAACACTGAA. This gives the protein CASSRGQNTE. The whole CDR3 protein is CASSRGQNTEAFF.

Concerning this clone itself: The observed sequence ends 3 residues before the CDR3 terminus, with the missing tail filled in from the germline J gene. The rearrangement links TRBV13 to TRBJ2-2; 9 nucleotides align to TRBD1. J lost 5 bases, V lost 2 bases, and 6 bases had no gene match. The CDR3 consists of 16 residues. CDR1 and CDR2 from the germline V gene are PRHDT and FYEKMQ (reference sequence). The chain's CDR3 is CASSLRDRVYTGELFF. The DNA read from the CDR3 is TGTGCCAGCAGCTTAAGGGACAGGGTCTATACCGGGGAG.

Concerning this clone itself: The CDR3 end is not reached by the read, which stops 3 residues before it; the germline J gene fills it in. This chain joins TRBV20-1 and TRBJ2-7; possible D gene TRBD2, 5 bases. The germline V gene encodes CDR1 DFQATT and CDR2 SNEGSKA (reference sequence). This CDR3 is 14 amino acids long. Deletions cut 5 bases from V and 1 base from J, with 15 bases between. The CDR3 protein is CSAGVGGPSYEQYF. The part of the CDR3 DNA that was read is TGCAGTGCTGGGGTTGGCGGGCCGTCCTACGAG.

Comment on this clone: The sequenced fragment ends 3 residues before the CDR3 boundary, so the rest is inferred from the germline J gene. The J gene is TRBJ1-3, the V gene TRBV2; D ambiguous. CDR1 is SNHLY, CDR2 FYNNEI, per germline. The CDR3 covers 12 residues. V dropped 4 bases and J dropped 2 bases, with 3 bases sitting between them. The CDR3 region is CASSVTGNTIYF. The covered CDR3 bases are TGTGCCAGCAGTGTTACTGGAAACACC.

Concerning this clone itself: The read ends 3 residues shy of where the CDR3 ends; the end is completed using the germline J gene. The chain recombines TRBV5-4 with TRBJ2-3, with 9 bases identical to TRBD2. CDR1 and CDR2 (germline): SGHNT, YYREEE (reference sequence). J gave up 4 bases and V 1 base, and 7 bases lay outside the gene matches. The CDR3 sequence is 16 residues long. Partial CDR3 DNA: TGTGCCAGCAGCTTGAGGGTAGCGGGAGATTCAGATACG. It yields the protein CASSLRVAGDSDT. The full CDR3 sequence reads CASSLRVAGDSDTQYF.

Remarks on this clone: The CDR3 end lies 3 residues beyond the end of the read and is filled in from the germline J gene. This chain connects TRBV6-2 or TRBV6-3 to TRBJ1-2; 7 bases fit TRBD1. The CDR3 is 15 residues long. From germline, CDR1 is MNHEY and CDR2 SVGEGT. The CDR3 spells CASSLTGASSYDYTF. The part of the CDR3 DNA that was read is TGTGCCAGCAGTTTAACAGGGGCTAGCTCCTACGAC.

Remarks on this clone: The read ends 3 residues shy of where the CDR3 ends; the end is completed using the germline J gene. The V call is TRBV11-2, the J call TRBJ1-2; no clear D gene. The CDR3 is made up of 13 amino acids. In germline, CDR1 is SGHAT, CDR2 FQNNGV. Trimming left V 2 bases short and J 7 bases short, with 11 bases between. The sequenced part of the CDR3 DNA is TGTGCCAGCAGCTTATCGGCCGCGGGTGGC. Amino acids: CASSLSAAGG. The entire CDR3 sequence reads CASSLSAAGGYTF.

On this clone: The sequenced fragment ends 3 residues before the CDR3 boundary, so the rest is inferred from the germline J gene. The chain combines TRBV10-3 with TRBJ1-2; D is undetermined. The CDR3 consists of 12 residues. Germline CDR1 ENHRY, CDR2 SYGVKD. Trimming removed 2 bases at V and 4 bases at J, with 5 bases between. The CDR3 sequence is CAISEDFYGYTF. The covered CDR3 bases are TGTGCCATCAGTGAGGACTTCTATGGC.

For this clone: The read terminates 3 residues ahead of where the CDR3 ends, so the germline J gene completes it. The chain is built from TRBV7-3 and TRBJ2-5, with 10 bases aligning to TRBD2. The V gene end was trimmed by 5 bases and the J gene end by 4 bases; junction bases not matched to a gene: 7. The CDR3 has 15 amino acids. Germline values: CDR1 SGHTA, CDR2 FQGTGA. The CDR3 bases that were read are TGTGCCAGCAGCCGCAGCGGGGGGGCGGGAGAGACC. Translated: CASSRSGGAGET. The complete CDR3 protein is CASSRSGGAGETQYF.

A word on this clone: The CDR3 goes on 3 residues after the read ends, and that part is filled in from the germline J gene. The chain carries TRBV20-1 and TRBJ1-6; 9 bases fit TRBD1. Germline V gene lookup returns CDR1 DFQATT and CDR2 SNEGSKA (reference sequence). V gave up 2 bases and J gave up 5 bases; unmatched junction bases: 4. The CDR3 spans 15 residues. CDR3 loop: CSARMTGGDNSPLHF. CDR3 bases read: TGCAGTGCTAGAATGACAGGGGGAGATAATTCACCC.

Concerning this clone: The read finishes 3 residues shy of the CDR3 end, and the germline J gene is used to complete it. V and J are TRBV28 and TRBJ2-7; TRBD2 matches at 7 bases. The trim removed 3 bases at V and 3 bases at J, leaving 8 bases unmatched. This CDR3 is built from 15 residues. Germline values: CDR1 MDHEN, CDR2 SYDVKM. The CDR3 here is CASSFNGGSLYEQYF. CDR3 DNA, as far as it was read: TGTGCCAGCAGTTTCAACGGCGGGAGTCTCTACGAG.